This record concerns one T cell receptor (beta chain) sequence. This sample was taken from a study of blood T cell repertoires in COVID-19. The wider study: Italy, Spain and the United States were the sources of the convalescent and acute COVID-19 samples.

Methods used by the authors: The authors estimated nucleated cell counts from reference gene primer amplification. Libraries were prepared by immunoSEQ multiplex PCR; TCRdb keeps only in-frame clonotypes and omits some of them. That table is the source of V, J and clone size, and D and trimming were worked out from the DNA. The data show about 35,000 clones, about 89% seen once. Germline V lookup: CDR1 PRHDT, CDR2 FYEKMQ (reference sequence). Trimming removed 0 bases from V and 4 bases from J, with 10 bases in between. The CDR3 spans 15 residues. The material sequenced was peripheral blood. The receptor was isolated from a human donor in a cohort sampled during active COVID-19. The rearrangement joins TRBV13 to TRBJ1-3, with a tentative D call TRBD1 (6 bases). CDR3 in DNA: TGTGCCAGCAGCTTAGGCCTACAGGGCGGAAACACCATATATTTT. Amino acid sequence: CASSLGLQGGNTIYF.